The 29 T cell receptor beta chains below were found in one sample sequenced in a study of blood T cell repertoires in COVID-19. The protocol was immunoSEQ multiplex PCR, while the TCRdb copy is restricted to in-frame clones and leaves out a portion. The data contain more than 300,000 clones, approximately 84% of them singletons. Sequencing used PBMCs or T cells enriched from blood (not recorded which). The origin of the receptors is a woman aged 18-35 years who had recovered from COVID-19.

The chain employs TRBV28 and TRBJ2-7, with TRBD2 identical over 11 bases. The CDR3 is 17 amino acids. With 2 bases clipped from V and 4 bases from J, the junction kept 10 bases outside the gene matches. Germline assignment: CDR1 MDHEN and CDR2 SYDVKM. The CDR3 sequence: CASSLDTSGSFGYEQYF. CDR3 nucleotides: TGTGCCAGCAGTTTAGATACTAGCGGGAGTTTTGGATACGAGCAGTACTTC.

The V gene is TRBV14, the J gene TRBJ2-5; the D is unclear. This CDR3 region has 14 residues. Trimming removed 4 bases at V and 0 bases at J, with 9 bases between. The germline V gene encodes CDR1 SGHDN and CDR2 FVKESK. The CDR3 reads CASSPWRNQETQYF. CDR3 nucleotides: TGTGCCAGCAGCCCATGGCGGAACCAAGAGACCCAGTACTTC.

The chain recombines TRBV12-1 with TRBJ1-1; TRBD1 is taken as the D call from the table, unchecked against the DNA. TRBV12-1 is classified as a pseudogene. The CDR3 extends over 18 amino acids. CDR3 coding DNA: TGTGCCAGCAGCTTCATTTTCCTCGAGGACAGGGAGAACACTGAAGCTTTCTTT. Its translation: CASSFIFLEDRENTEAFF.

V gene TRBV30 combines with J gene TRBJ1-2; D unclear. Trimming left V 2 bases short and J 8 bases short, with 9 bases between. The CDR3 extends over 11 amino acids. Germline lookup yields CDR1 GTSNPN and CDR2 SVGIG (reference sequence). The CDR3 DNA is TGTGCCTGGAGTCCGATTGAGGGCTACACCTTC. Residues: CAWSPIEGYTF.

The chain uses TRBV30 and TRBJ1-4, with D uncertain. The V gene's germline CDR1 is GTSNPN and CDR2 SVGIG (reference sequence). V dropped 2 bases and J dropped 6 bases, with 10 bases sitting between them. The CDR3 extends over 13 amino acids. The CDR3 here is CAWSLQEDEKLFF. CDR3 DNA: TGTGCCTGGAGTCTGCAGGAAGATGAAAAACTGTTTTTT.

The chain combines TRBV2 with TRBJ1-1; D is undetermined. Germline V gene lookup returns CDR1 SNHLY and CDR2 FYNNEI. This CDR3 comprises 12 residues. V shed 7 bases and J shed 5 bases, with 11 bases lying between them. The chain's CDR3 is CASTDDGTEAFF. CDR3 bases: TGTGCCAGCACCGACGACGGGACTGAAGCTTTCTTT.

Only one count was recorded for this clone. The V call is TRBV29-1, the J call TRBJ1-1; TRBD1 matches 10 bases. The CDR3 totals 14 residues. V was clipped by 4 bases and J by 10 bases; unmatched bases: 12. Germline CDR1 SQVTM, CDR2 ANQGSEA. CDR3 bases: TGCAGCGTTGCCGGTGTGGGGACAGGGGATACAGCTTTCTTT. Amino acid sequence: CSVAGVGTGDTAFF.

This clone was detected once. The V gene is TRBV28, the J gene TRBJ2-2; perhaps TRBD2 as D (7 bases). The CDR3 contains 16 residues. Germline CDR1 reads MDHEN; CDR2 reads SYDVKM. The V end lost 6 bases, the J end lost 4 bases, and 18 bases lay between the germline ends. The CDR3 DNA is TGTGCCAGCAGCCCTGGAGGGGGGGCGGCCACCGGGGAGCTGTTTTTT. It translates to CASSPGGGAATGELFF.

J is TRBJ2-7 and V is TRBV27; 9 bases agree with TRBD1. Germline loops: CDR1 MNHEY, CDR2 SMNVEV (reference sequence). Unmatched junction bases numbered 17, after V lost 10 bases and J lost 4 bases. The CDR3 consists of 16 residues. The CDR3 bases are TGTGCCACCGCCGGGACAGGGCGATCCCTCGGATACGAGCAGTACTTC. This codes for CATAGTGRSLGYEQYF.

J is TRBJ1-2 and V is TRBV5-1, with TRBD1 identical over 8 bases. This CDR3 is built from 17 residues. V shed 0 bases, J shed 7 bases, and the junction held 14 bases outside the gene matches. Looked up from germline, CDR1 is SGHRS and CDR2 is YFSETQ. CDR3 DNA sequence: TGCGCCAGCAGCTTGGGTGGACAGGGTGGTTTGGCGGTTGGCTACACCTTC. This codes for CASSLGGQGGLAVGYTF.

This clone has only a few counts. The genes are TRBV19 and TRBJ1-6, with 8 bases lining up with TRBD1. Germline lookup yields CDR1 LNHDA and CDR2 SQIVND (reference sequence). This CDR3 has 16 amino acids. V trimming: 3 bases; J trimming: 9 bases; junction bases outside the gene matches: 10. CDR3 coding DNA: TGTGCCAGTAGTATCCAAGGACAGGGCCGAGGTTCACCCCTCCACTTT. Translating gives CASSIQGQGRGSPLHF.

As DNA, the CDR3 is TGTGCCAGCAGCTTCCGGAGGACGCAGTATTTT. Its protein product is CASSFRRTQYF. V is TRBV5-4 and J is TRBJ2-3, with D possibly being TRBD2 (5 bases). The CDR3 runs to 11 residues. Trimming stripped 2 bases from V and 9 bases from J, with 7 bases between. Germline lookup yields CDR1 SGHNT and CDR2 YYREEE (reference sequence).

The rearrangement links TRBV4-2 to TRBJ2-1; TRBD2 matches at 8 bases. V was clipped by 1 base and J by 0 bases; unmatched bases: 2. Germline assignment: CDR1 LGHNA and CDR2 YNFKEQ. CDR3 size: 16 residues. CDR3 DNA sequence: TGTGCCAGCAGCCAAGGAAGCGGGAGCTCCTACAATGAGCAGTTCTTC. Translation: CASSQGSGSSYNEQFF.

V usage is TRBV29-1 and J usage is TRBJ2-3, with TRBD2 identical over 7 bases. After removal of 2 bases from V and 0 bases from J, the junction contained 2 bases not matched to a gene. Looked up from germline, CDR1 is SQVTM and CDR2 is ANQGSEA. The length of the CDR3 is 14 residues. CDR3: CSVELAESTDTQYF. The DNA of the CDR3 is TGCAGCGTTGAACTAGCGGAAAGCACAGATACGCAGTATTTT.

In DNA form, the CDR3 reads TGTGCCAGCTCACCATACACAGACTCCTACGAGCAGTACTTC. Amino acid sequence: CASSPYTDSYEQYF. The chain couples TRBV18 to TRBJ2-7; D is unclear. V lost 2 bases, J lost 0 bases, and 8 bases lay in between. CDR3 length equals 14 residues. Germline V gene data show CDR1 as KGHSH and CDR2 as LQKENI.

This clone was recorded a few times. The V call is TRBV30, the J call TRBJ2-1, with no clear D. The germline gives CDR1 GTSNPN, CDR2 SVGIG (reference sequence). Trimming removed 1 base at V and 8 bases at J, with 6 bases between. The CDR3 contains 11 residues. DNA of the CDR3: TGTGCCTGGAGTGCCTTAGATGAGCAGTTCTTC. This translates into CAWSALDEQFF.

The chain recombines TRBV11-2 with TRBJ2-5; 14 positions match TRBD2. The CDR3 has 16 amino acids. Trimming at V came to 6 bases and at J to 0 bases, leaving 3 bases not matched to a gene. Germline V gives CDR1 SGHAT, CDR2 FQNNGV. In DNA form, the CDR3 reads TGTGCCAGCAGTTGGACTAGCGGGAGGTACCAAGAGACCCAGTACTTC. This sequence encodes CASSWTSGRYQETQYF.

This sequence joins TRBV28 and TRBJ1-1; D gene unclear. The CDR3 contains 12 residues. The germline CDR1 and CDR2 sequences are MDHEN and SYDVKM. The germline V and J ends were trimmed by 7 bases and 3 bases, with 9 bases remaining between them. CDR3 in DNA: TGTGCCAGCACGAGGGAATACACTGAAGCTTTCTTT. It translates to CASTREYTEAFF.

This clone came up many times. This CDR3 is CAWSAWGAGGQPQHF. The DNA of the CDR3 is TGTGCCTGGAGTGCTTGGGGGGCGGGAGGTCAGCCCCAGCATTTT. The chain couples TRBV30 to TRBJ1-5; a possible D gene is TRBD1 (6 bases). Trimming cost V 1 base and J 6 bases, with 16 bases left between them. CDR3 length: 15 residues. From germline, CDR1 is GTSNPN and CDR2 SVGIG (reference sequence).

The rearrangement uses TRBV14 and TRBJ2-1; D perhaps matches TRBD2 (6 bases). In germline, CDR1 is SGHDN, CDR2 FVKESK. V lost 1 base, J lost 7 bases, and 8 bases lay in between. CDR3 length equals 13 residues. CDR3 sequence: CASSQGLENEQFF. The CDR3 DNA sequence: TGTGCCAGCAGCCAAGGACTAGAGAATGAGCAGTTCTTC.

In regard to this clone: One end of the junction does not line up with germline, which may come from a read error. This chain links TRBV20-1 with TRBJ1-2, with D possibly TRBD1 on 6 matching bases. The CDR3 is 11 amino acids. Looked up from germline, CDR1 is DFQATT and CDR2 is SNEGSKA (reference sequence). The CDR3 nucleotides read TGCAGTGCTATCAACCGGGACAACCTCGCCTTC. This codes for CSAINRDNLAF.

The V and J genes are TRBV28 and TRBJ2-3; 11 bases fit TRBD1. Trimming took 3 bases from V and 3 from J; bases not matched to a gene: 2. Germline CDR1 reads MDHEN; CDR2 reads SYDVKM. The CDR3 totals 15 residues. CDR3 coding DNA: TGTGCCAGCAGTTTTAGGGACAGGGGGACAGATACGCAGTATTTT. This translates into CASSFRDRGTDTQYF.

The V call is TRBV11-2, the J call TRBJ2-1, with 8 nucleotides matching TRBD2. Unmatched junction bases numbered 10, after V lost 6 bases and J lost 0 bases. CDR1 and CDR2 (germline): SGHAT, FQNNGV. The CDR3 covers 17 residues. This CDR3 is CASSSIGGVSSYNEQFF. The CDR3 bases are TGTGCCAGCAGTTCCATCGGGGGGGTGAGCTCCTACAATGAGCAGTTCTTC.

The rearrangement links TRBV19 to TRBJ2-3; 12 positions match TRBD1. From germline, CDR1 is LNHDA and CDR2 SQIVND (reference sequence). This CDR3 comprises 17 residues. The trim removed 2 bases at V and 8 bases at J, leaving 11 bases unmatched. The CDR3 nucleotides read TGTGCCAGTAGTATAAAAACCGGGACAGGGGGCGGTGGTACGCAGTATTTT. As protein: CASSIKTGTGGGGTQYF.

This chain connects TRBV6-5 to TRBJ1-2, with 7 bases lining up with TRBD1. CDR1 and CDR2 (germline): MNHEY, SVGAGI. The CDR3 spans 13 residues. V was pared by 6 bases and J by 8 bases, with 9 bases of the junction left unmatched. CDR3 protein: CASRTDRVGGYTF. CDR3 in DNA: TGTGCCAGCAGGACCGACAGGGTGGGGGGCTACACCTTC.

The rearrangement uses TRBV7-6 and TRBJ1-6; D is possibly TRBD1 (5 bases). V was shortened by 4 bases and J by 2 bases, with 15 bases between the two germline ends. The CDR3 is made up of 17 amino acids. Germline V gene lookup returns CDR1 SGHVS and CDR2 FNYEAQ. The CDR3 loop reads CASSSKAGGAYNSPLHF. Here the CDR3 DNA reads TGTGCCAGCAGCTCCAAAGCGGGGGGGGCCTATAATTCACCCCTCCACTTT.

This clone occurred a few times. The chain recombines TRBV4-1 with TRBJ2-2; no clear D gene. The CDR3 is 13 residues long. Germline CDR1 is MGHRA and CDR2 is YSYEKL. V was trimmed by 5 bases and J by 5 bases, leaving 9 bases between them. For the CDR3, the DNA is TGCGCCAGCAGCTATAGTTCTACCGGGGAGCTGTTTTTT. It codes for CASSYSSTGELFF.

This clone was detected only once. J is TRBJ1-5 and V is TRBV19; no clear D gene. Trimming cost V 6 bases and J 0 bases, with 6 bases left between them. Germline V gives CDR1 LNHDA, CDR2 SQIVND (reference sequence). This CDR3 has 13 amino acids. CDR3 coding DNA: TGTGCCAGTAGCGACACTAGCAATCAGCCCCAGCATTTT. It specifies CASSDTSNQPQHF.

As regards this clone: A read error may produce the germline difference seen at one junction end. V gene TRBV7-9 combines with J gene TRBJ2-3, with 10 bases fitting TRBD2. The germline V gene has CDR1 SEHNR and CDR2 FQNEAQ (reference sequence). The CDR3 length is 14 residues. The CDR3 is CASSLAGAEDTQYF. In DNA form, the CDR3 reads TGTGCCAGCAGCCTAGCGGGAGCCGAAGATACGCAGTATTTT.